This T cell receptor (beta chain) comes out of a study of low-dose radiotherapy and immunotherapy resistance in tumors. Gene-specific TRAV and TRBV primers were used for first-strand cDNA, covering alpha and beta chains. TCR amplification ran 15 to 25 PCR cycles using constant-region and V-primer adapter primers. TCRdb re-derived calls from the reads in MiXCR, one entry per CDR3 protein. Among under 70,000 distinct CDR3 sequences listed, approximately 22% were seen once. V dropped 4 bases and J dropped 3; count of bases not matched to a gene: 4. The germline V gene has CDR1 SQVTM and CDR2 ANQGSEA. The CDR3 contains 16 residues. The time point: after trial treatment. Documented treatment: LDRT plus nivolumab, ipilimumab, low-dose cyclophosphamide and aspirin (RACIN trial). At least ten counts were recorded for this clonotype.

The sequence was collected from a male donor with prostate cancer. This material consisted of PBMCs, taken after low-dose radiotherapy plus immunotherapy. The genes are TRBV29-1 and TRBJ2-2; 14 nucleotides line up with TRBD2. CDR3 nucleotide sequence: TGCAGCGTTGTGGGGACTAGCGGGGGCTACACCGGGGAGCTGTTTTTT. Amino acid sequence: CSVVGTSGGYTGELFF.